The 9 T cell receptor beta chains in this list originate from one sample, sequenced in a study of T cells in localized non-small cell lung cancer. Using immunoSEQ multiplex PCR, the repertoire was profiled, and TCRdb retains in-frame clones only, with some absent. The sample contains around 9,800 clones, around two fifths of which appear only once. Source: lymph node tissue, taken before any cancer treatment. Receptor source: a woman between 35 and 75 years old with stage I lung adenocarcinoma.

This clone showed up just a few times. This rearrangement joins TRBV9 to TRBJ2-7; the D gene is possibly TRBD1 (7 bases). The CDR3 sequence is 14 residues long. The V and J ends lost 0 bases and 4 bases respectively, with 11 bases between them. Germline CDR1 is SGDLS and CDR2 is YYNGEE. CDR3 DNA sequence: TGTGCCAGCAGCGTAGAAGCAGGGGGGTACGAGCAGTACTTC. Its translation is CASSVEAGGYEQYF.

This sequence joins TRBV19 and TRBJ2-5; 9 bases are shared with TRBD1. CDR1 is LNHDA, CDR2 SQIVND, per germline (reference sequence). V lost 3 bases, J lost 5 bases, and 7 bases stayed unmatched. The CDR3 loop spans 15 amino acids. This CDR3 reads CASSIGGQGAETQYF. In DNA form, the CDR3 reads TGTGCCAGTAGTATCGGGGGACAGGGCGCCGAGACCCAGTACTTC.

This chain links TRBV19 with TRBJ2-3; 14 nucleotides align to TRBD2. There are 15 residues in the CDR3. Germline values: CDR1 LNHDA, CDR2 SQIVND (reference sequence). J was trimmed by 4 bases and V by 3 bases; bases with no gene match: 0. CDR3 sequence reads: CASSMGLAGADTQYF. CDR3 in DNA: TGTGCCAGTAGTATGGGACTAGCGGGGGCAGATACGCAGTATTTT.

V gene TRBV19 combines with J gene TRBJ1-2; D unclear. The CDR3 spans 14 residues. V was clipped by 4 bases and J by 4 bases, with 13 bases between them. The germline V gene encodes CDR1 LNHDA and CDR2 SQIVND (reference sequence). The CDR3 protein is CASSTTQNVYGYTF. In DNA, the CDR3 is TGTGCCAGTAGTACGACCCAAAACGTCTATGGCTACACCTTC.

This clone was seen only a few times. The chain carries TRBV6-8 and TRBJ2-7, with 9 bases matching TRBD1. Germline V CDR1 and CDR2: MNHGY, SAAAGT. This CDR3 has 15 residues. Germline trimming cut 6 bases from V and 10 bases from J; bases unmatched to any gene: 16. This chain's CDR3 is CASRDTGTGRKDQYF. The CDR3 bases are TGTGCCAGCAGAGATACCGGGACAGGGAGGAAAGATCAGTACTTC.

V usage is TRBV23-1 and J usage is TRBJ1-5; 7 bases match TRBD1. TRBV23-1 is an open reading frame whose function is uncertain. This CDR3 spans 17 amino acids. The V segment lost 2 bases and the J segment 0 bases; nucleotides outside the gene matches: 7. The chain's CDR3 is CASSQDTGDFSNQPQHF. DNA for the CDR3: TGCGCCAGCAGTCAAGATACAGGGGACTTTAGCAATCAGCCCCAGCATTTT.

For the CDR3, the DNA is TGTGCCAGCAGTATGGCCCACTCTGGGGCCAACGTCCTGACTTTC. It encodes CASSMAHSGANVLTF. The chain joins TRBV14 to TRBJ2-6; D is unclear. The CDR3 extends over 15 amino acids. Germline V gene data show CDR1 as SGHDN and CDR2 as FVKESK. Trimming left V 6 bases short and J 0 bases short, with 9 bases between.

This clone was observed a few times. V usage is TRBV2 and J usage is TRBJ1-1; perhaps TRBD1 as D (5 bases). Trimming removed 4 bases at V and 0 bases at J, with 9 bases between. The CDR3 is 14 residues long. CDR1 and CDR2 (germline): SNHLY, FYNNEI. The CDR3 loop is CASSVRQLNTEAFF. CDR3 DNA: TGTGCCAGCAGTGTTAGACAGTTGAACACTGAAGCTTTCTTT.

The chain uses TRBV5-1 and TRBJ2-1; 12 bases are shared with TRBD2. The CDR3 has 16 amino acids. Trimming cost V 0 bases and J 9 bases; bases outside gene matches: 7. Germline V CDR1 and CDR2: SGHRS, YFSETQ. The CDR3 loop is CASSLGTSGGLAEQFF. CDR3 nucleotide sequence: TGCGCCAGCAGCTTGGGAACTAGCGGGGGGCTGGCTGAGCAGTTCTTC.